This TCR beta chain comes out of a study of regulatory T cells. Germline trimming cut 4 bases from V and 10 bases from J; bases unmatched to any gene: 5. CDR3 length: 14 amino acids. The germline V gene encodes CDR1 MDHEN and CDR2 SYDVKM. A couple of CD3G-deficient patients had more severe autoimmunity; all had some. Patients aged 2 to 39 years had fewer naive and more memory CD4+ and CD8+ T cells. The PCR used 52 TRBV and 13 TRBJ primers. The data were produced by immunoSEQ multiplex PCR, yet TCRdb's version contains in-frame clones alone and is incomplete. The data show 21,000 or so clones, approximately 93% seen once. Study-wide points: Skewed V and J usage and few unique V-J pairs marked patient repertoires, most in Tregs. Patient CD8+ T cells trended toward lower Shannon entropy than controls.

On this clone itself: Antigen specificity is unknown.

Sequencing was carried out using CD8+ T cells sorted from blood. The gene calls are TRBV28 and TRBJ2-1; 12 bases line up with TRBD2. The receptor was derived from a child aged 2-15 years with CD3G deficiency. CDR3 sequence (DNA): TGTGCCAGCAGTTCTTCCCTAGCGGGAGGGGAGCAGTTCTTC. Its protein is CASSSSLAGGEQFF.